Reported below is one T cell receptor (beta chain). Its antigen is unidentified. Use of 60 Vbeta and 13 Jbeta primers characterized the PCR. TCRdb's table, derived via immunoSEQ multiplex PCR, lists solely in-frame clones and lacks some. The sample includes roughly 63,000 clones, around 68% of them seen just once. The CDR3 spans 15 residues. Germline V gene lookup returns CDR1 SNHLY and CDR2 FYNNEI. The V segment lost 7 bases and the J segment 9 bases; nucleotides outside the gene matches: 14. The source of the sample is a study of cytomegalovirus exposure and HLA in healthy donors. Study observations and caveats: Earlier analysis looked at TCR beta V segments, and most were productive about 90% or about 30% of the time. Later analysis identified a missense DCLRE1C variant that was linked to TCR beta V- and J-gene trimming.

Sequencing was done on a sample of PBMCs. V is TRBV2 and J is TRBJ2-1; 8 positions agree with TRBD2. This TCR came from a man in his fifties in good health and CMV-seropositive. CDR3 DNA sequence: TGTGCCAGCACCTCAGAGGGGACTAGGGGCAGTGAGCAGTTCTTC. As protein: CASTSEGTRGSEQFF.